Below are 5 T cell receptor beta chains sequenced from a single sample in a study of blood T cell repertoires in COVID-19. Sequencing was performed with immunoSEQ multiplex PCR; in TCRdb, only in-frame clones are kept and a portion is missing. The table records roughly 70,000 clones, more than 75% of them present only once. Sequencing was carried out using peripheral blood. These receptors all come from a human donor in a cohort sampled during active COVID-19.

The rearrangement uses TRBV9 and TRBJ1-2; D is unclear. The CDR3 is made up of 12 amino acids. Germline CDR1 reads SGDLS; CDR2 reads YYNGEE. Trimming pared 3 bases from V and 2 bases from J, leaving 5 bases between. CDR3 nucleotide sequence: TGTGCCAGCAGCGCTATGAACTATGGCTACACCTTC. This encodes CASSAMNYGYTF.

CDR3 bases: TGTGCCAGCAGTTACTCTAGCAGGACAGAATATGGCTACACCTTC. Translating it yields CASSYSSRTEYGYTF. This chain connects TRBV6-6 to TRBJ1-2; TRBD1 is a possible D gene (6 bases). The CDR3 loop spans 15 amino acids. Germline V gene data show CDR1 as MNHNY and CDR2 as SVGAGI (reference sequence). Trimming took off 0 bases at V and 5 bases at J, with 13 bases between the two ends.

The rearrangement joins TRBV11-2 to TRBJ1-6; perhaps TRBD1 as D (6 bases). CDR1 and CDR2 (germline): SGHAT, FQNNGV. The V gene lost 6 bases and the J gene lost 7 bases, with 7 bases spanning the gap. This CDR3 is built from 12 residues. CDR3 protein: CASSQGNSPLHF. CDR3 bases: TGTGCCAGCAGTCAGGGGAATTCACCCCTCCACTTT.

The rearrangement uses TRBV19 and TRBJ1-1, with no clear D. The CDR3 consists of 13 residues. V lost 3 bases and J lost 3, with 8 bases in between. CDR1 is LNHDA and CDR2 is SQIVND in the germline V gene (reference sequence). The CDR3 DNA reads TGTGCCAGTAGTATTGTGGCGGACACTGAAGCTTTCTTT. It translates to CASSIVADTEAFF.

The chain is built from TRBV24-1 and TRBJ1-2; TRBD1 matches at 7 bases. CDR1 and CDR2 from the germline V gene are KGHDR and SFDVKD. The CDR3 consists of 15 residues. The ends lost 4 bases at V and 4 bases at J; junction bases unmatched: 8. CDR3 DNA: TGTGCCACCAGTGACCAGACAGGGATGGCCTATGGCTACACCTTC. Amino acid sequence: CATSDQTGMAYGYTF.